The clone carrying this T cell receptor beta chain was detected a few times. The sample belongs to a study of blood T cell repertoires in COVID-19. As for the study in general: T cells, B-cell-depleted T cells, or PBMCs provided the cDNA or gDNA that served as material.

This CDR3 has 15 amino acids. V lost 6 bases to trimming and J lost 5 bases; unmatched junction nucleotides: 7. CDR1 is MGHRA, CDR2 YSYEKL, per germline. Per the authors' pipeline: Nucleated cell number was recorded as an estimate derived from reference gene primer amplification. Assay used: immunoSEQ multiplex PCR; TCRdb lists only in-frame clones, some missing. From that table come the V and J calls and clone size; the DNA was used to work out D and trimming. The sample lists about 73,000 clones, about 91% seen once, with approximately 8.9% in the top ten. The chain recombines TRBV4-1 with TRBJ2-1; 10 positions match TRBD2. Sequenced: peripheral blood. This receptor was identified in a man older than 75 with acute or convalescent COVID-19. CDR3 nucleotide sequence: TGCGCCAGCAGTGAACTAGCGGGGATAAACAATGAGCAGTTCTTC. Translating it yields CASSELAGINNEQFF.